This T cell receptor (beta chain) was found in a study of T-cell memory formation after mild COVID-19. This clonotype was found once. Its antigen is as yet unknown. TCRdb re-derived calls from the 5' RACE reads in MiXCR, one entry per CDR3 protein. Seen here are about 210,000 distinct CDR3 sequences, under 30% observed once, and the top ten hold about an eighth. The study's findings and limits: Of the contracting clones, CD4+ ones lay mainly in CM and EM, and CD8+ ones in EMRA. The appearance of some responding clones in pre-infection memory suggested that cross-reactive memory joined. Balance between CD4 and CD8 was seen in clones contracting day 15 to 85, and a CD4+ lean was seen in later expanders.

This TCR derives from an adult woman who had mild COVID-19 (a few samples of this study predate the infection). Cell type and time point are not known. The specimen was PBMCs or a T cell subset sorted from them (not recorded which).

CDR3 coding DNA: TGTGCCTGGAGTGTACGACAGGGTAGCACTGAAGCTTTCTTT. Translated, it gives CAWSVRQGSTEAFF. This chain joins TRBV30 and TRBJ1-1; 7 bases map to TRBD1. CDR1 is GTSNPN and CDR2 is SVGIG in the germline V gene (reference sequence). V was pared by 0 bases and J by 4 bases, with 5 bases of the junction left unmatched. CDR3 length: 14 amino acids.